One sample yielded the 22 T cell receptor beta chains listed below, sequenced in a study of early T cells in non-severe SARS-CoV-2 infection. TCRdb fed the 5' RACE reads into MiXCR, producing one record per CDR3 protein. The sample lists about 27,000 distinct CDR3 sequences; roughly 4.4% were seen once. Sequencing was carried out using whole blood. All receptors come from an adult who was a healthcare worker with PCR-confirmed SARS-CoV-2 infection or an uninfected control (not recorded which).

This clonotype was recorded many times. This sequence joins TRBV6-4 and TRBJ2-3; a possible D gene is TRBD1 (6 bases). Germline CDR1 reads MRHNA; CDR2 reads SNTAGT. The CDR3 spans 14 residues. Trimming removed 3 bases at V and 7 bases at J, with 14 bases between. CDR3: CASSEGSGANTQYF. CDR3 nucleotides: TGTGCCAGCAGTGAGGGTTCAGGGGCGAATACGCAGTATTTT.

The V gene is TRBV5-1, the J gene TRBJ2-1; TRBD1 matches 10 bases. The CDR3 spans 16 residues. From germline, CDR1 is SGHRS and CDR2 YFSETQ. V was pared by 4 bases and J by 7 bases, with 11 bases of the junction left unmatched. The CDR3 region has the DNA TGCGCCAGCAGCCGAAAAAGACAGGGGGCTGGTAATGAGCAGTTCTTC. Translating gives CASSRKRQGAGNEQFF.

This clonotype is classed as medium-sized (0.01 to 0.1%). The chain uses TRBV6-1 and TRBJ2-7; D gene ambiguous. Germline CDR1 and CDR2: MNHNS and SASEGT. The CDR3 loop spans 11 amino acids. V gave up 4 bases and J gave up 4 bases, with 5 bases separating them. The DNA of the CDR3 is TGTGCCAGCAGTGGAGTATACGAGCAGTACGTC. As protein: CASSGVYEQYV.

Many counts were recorded for this clonotype. This chain connects TRBV6-1 to TRBJ2-7; 9 bases are shared with TRBD1. This CDR3 has 15 amino acids. Trimming at V came to 2 bases and at J to 3 bases, leaving 5 bases not matched to a gene. Germline CDR1 is MNHNS and CDR2 is SASEGT. The CDR3 sequence is CASSEKDRGDYEQYV. CDR3 nucleotide sequence: TGTGCCAGCAGTGAAAAGGACAGGGGCGACTACGAGCAGTACGTC.

This clonotype showed up many times. The V gene is TRBV28, the J gene TRBJ2-2; either TRBD1 or TRBD2 may fit D (6 bases each). CDR1 and CDR2 from the germline V gene are MDHEN and SYDVKM. The CDR3 loop spans 16 amino acids. Trimming stripped 4 bases from V and 5 bases from J, with 17 bases between. The CDR3, as DNA: TGTGCCAGCAGTTCCAGGGGAGGAGGTCGTACCGGGGAGCTGTTTTTT. Amino acids: CASSSRGGGRTGELFF. Full variable domain (missing parts from reference TRBV28 and TRBJ2-2): DVKVTQSSRYLVKRTGEKVFLECVQDMDHENMFWYRQDPGLGLRLIYFSYDVKMKEKGDIPEGYSVSREKKERFSLILESASTNQTSMYLCASSSRGGGRTGELFFGEGSRLTVL.

This clonotype appeared a few times. The chain has TRBV15 and TRBJ2-7; 9 bases are shared with TRBD1. In germline, CDR1 is LNHNV, CDR2 YYDKDF (reference sequence). V was pared by 0 bases and J by 4 bases, with 4 bases of the junction left unmatched. The CDR3 totals 15 residues. The CDR3 coding sequence is TGTGCCACCAGCAGAGATCTGGGACAGGGTTACGAGCAGTACTTC. Its translation: CATSRDLGQGYEQYF.

This clonotype came up many times. This chain links TRBV10-3 with TRBJ2-1; 7 positions agree with TRBD1. V gave up 10 bases and J gave up 6 bases; unmatched junction bases: 9. CDR3 length equals 13 residues. Germline lookup yields CDR1 ENHRY and CDR2 SYGVKD. CDR3 amino acids: CATTTGSRNEQFF. The CDR3 DNA follows: TGTGCCACCACGACAGGGTCGCGCAATGAGCAGTTCTTC.

As for this clonotype: One end of the junction varies from germline; a read error may be responsible. The chain uses TRBV7-7 and TRBJ2-5, with 15 bases matching TRBD2. In germline, CDR1 is SSHAT, CDR2 FNYEAQ (reference sequence). The CDR3 has 17 amino acids. The CDR3 region is CASSPGLAGGGQETQYF. The CDR3 region has the DNA TGTGCTAGCAGCCCGGGACTAGCGGGAGGAGGGCAAGAGACCCAGTACTTC. Filled out from reference TRBV7-7 and TRBJ2-5, the complete variable domain reads GAGVSQSPRYKVTKRGQDVTLRCDPISSHATLYWYQQALGQGPEFLTYFNYEAQPDKSGLPSDRFSAERPEGSISTLTIQRTEQRDSAMYRCASSPGLAGGGQETQYFGPGTRLLVL.

The chain recombines TRBV18 with TRBJ1-1; D gene unclear. Germline CDR1 is KGHSH and CDR2 is LQKENI. Trimming took off 2 bases at V and 3 bases at J, with 13 bases between the two ends. The CDR3 covers 15 residues. Written as DNA, the CDR3 is TGTGCCAGCTCACCAGTGGGGTTCCTGGACACTGAAGCTTTCTTT. Its protein product is CASSPVGFLDTEAFF.

This clonotype was counted at least ten times. The chain employs TRBV12-3 or TRBV12-4 and TRBJ2-1, with 11 nucleotides matching TRBD2. This CDR3 comprises 16 residues. Losses at the gene ends were 7 bases for V and 2 bases for J; bases not matched to a gene: 7. CDR3 sequence: CASTPRLAGPYNEQFF. CDR3 nucleotide sequence: TGTGCCAGCACCCCGAGACTAGCGGGACCCTACAATGAGCAGTTCTTC.

The chain links TRBV28 to TRBJ2-4; D is possibly TRBD1 (6 bases). The CDR3 consists of 16 residues. The ends were cut back, 8 bases at V and 2 bases at J, with 19 bases in the middle. Germline CDR1 and CDR2: MDHEN and SYDVKM. CDR3 in DNA: TGTGCCAGCGGGGATACAGGGTTGGGGACCAAAAACATTCAGTACTTC. Residues: CASGDTGLGTKNIQYF.

The table lists this clonotype with many counts. This rearrangement joins TRBV7-9 to TRBJ1-1; D remains ambiguous. The CDR3 runs to 13 residues. The germline gives CDR1 SEHNR, CDR2 FQNEAQ (reference sequence). Trimming left V 7 bases short and J 5 bases short, with 14 bases between. CDR3 region: CASTPTLTTEAFF. For the CDR3, the DNA is TGTGCCAGCACCCCAACCTTGACAACTGAAGCTTTCTTT.

This clonotype came up many times. V usage is TRBV27 and J usage is TRBJ2-1, with 8 bases identical to TRBD1. From germline, CDR1 is MNHEY and CDR2 SMNVEV (reference sequence). The length of the CDR3 is 15 residues. Trimming took 6 bases from V and 2 from J; bases not matched to a gene: 6. CDR3 sequence reads: CASRGGQGPYNEQFF. CDR3 DNA sequence: TGTGCCAGCAGGGGCGGACAGGGCCCCTACAATGAGCAGTTCTTC.

This clonotype was detected many times. The chain employs TRBV20-1 and TRBJ2-7, with 9 bases matching TRBD1. Unmatched junction bases numbered 12, after V lost 3 bases and J lost 6 bases. CDR1 and CDR2 from the germline V gene are DFQATT and SNEGSKA (reference sequence). CDR3 length equals 15 residues. CDR3 nucleotide sequence: TGCAGTGCTAGGATAATACAGGGACAGGGAGTCGAGCAGTACTTC. Encoded protein: CSARIIQGQGVEQYF.

This clonotype was seen at least ten times. The V gene is TRBV20-1, the J gene TRBJ2-1, with D possibly called TRBD1 or TRBD2 (5 bases each). This CDR3 is 15 amino acids long. CDR1 and CDR2 (germline): DFQATT, SNEGSKA (reference sequence). V was shortened by 2 bases and J by 6 bases, with 17 bases between the two germline ends. In DNA form, the CDR3 reads TGCAGTGCTAGATCCGGGACCGGGGCGGTCAATGAGCAGTTCTTC. Its protein is CSARSGTGAVNEQFF.

In its sample, this clonotype was seen many times. The chain links TRBV19 to TRBJ2-4, with D perhaps assigned TRBD1 or TRBD2 (6 bases each). The CDR3 covers 14 residues. V lost 9 bases and J lost 4, with 16 bases in between. CDR1 is LNHDA, CDR2 SQIVND, per germline (reference sequence). The CDR3 loop reads CASRGQNQKNIQYF. The CDR3 region has the DNA TGTGCCAGCCGGGGGCAGAACCAAAAAAACATTCAGTACTTC.

There are many counts of this clonotype. This chain uses TRBV28 with TRBJ1-3; possibly TRBD1 for D (5 bases). Looked up from germline, CDR1 is MDHEN and CDR2 is SYDVKM. Trimming removed 6 bases from V and 0 bases from J, with 12 bases in between. The CDR3 contains 15 residues. As DNA, the CDR3 is TGTGCCAGCAGAGGAGGGGCCAGCTCTGGAAACACCATATATTTT. As protein: CASRGGASSGNTIYF. The full variable domain, completed using reference TRBV28 and TRBJ1-3, is DVKVTQSSRYLVKRTGEKVFLECVQDMDHENMFWYRQDPGLGLRLIYFSYDVKMKEKGDIPEGYSVSREKKERFSLILESASTNQTSMYLCASRGGASSGNTIYFGEGSWLTVV.

The V gene is TRBV10-3, the J gene TRBJ2-7, with 7 bases aligning to TRBD2. CDR1 ENHRY and CDR2 SYGVKD come from the germline V gene. This CDR3 comprises 14 residues. V lost 10 bases, J lost 5 bases, and 14 bases stayed unmatched. CDR3 bases: TGTGCCACCATGGACCGGGACTACGGTCACGAGCAGTACGTC. Translated, it gives CATMDRDYGHEQYV.

Many counts were recorded for this clonotype. The chain has TRBV11-2 and TRBJ2-1; 9 nucleotides agree with TRBD2. This CDR3 is built from 14 residues. Germline V gene data show CDR1 as SGHAT and CDR2 as FQNNGV. V was clipped by 5 bases and J by 4 bases; unmatched bases: 3. The CDR3 region has the DNA TGTGCCAGCAGCCGCGGACTAGCGTACAATGAGCAGTTCTTC. It encodes CASSRGLAYNEQFF.

The sample holds many counts of this clonotype. The V call is TRBV5-1, the J call TRBJ1-1; 7 bases map to TRBD1. The germline V gene has CDR1 SGHRS and CDR2 YFSETQ. V was pared by 3 bases and J by 10 bases, with 24 bases of the junction left unmatched. The CDR3 contains 18 residues. In DNA, the CDR3 is TGCGCCAGCAGCTCCTCCTTCCCCAGGGGGACGGGTGGGATTGGAGCTTTCTTT. Residues: CASSSSFPRGTGGIGAFF. Full variable domain (remainder filled in from reference TRBV5-1 and TRBJ1-1): KAGVTQTPRYLIKTRGQQVTLSCSPISGHRSVSWYQQTPGQGLQFLFEYFSETQRNKGNFPGRFSGRQFSNSRSEMNVSTLELGDSALYLCASSSSFPRGTGGIGAFFGQGTRLTVV.

Ten or more counts support this clonotype. This chain joins TRBV28 and TRBJ2-7; 14 bases are a match to TRBD2. The ends lost 5 bases at V and 0 bases at J; junction bases unmatched: 12. The CDR3 extends over 19 amino acids. From germline, CDR1 is MDHEN and CDR2 SYDVKM. DNA for the CDR3: TGTGCCAGCAGTAATAGACTAGCGGGAGGGCCCAGAATCTCCTACGAGCAGTACTTC. It is translated as CASSNRLAGGPRISYEQYF.

This clonotype was seen repeatedly, ten times or more. The V call is TRBV20-1, the J call TRBJ2-5; perhaps TRBD2 as D (6 bases). V was shortened by 1 base and J by 1 base, with 10 bases between the two germline ends. This CDR3 has 14 residues. Germline V gene sequence: CDR1 DFQATT, CDR2 SNEGSKA (reference sequence). In nucleotides, the CDR3 is TGCAGTGCTAGAGCAGGCGGGGCCCAAGAGACCCAGTACTTC. Protein sequence: CSARAGGAQETQYF.